This T cell receptor beta chain was sequenced during a study of blood T cell repertoires in COVID-19. Study overall: Acute-phase and convalescent COVID-19 samples originated in the United States, Italy and Spain. T cells, B-cell-depleted T cells, or PBMCs provided the cDNA or gDNA that served as material.

Clones were read by immunoSEQ multiplex PCR, and TCRdb kept only the in-frame ones, dropping some. The repertoire holds a few hundred thousand clones, with 70% to 90% as singletons. This CDR3 is 16 amino acids long. Germline V gene sequence: CDR1 SGHTA, CDR2 FQGTGA. V lost 5 bases and J lost 4, with 18 bases in between. The genes are TRBV7-3 and TRBJ2-1, with a possible D match to TRBD1 (6 bases). The clonotype originates from a woman aged 70-85 years with acute or convalescent COVID-19. The sample taken for sequencing was peripheral blood. CDR3: CASSPRGGLGYNEQFF. The CDR3 DNA follows: TGTGCCAGCAGCCCTAGAGGGGGTTTAGGGTACAATGAGCAGTTCTTC.